The 12 T cell receptor beta chains given below trace back to one sample, sequenced in a study of T-cell memory formation after mild COVID-19. TCRdb re-analysed the 5' RACE reads in MiXCR, keeping a single row per CDR3 protein. The repertoire holds 400,000 to 550,000 distinct CDR3 sequences, more than 20% seen once, with approximately 12% in the top ten. The sequencing input was PBMCs or a T cell subset sorted from them (not recorded which). Every receptor here comes from an adult woman who had mild COVID-19 (a few samples of this study predate the infection). Cell type and time point are not known.

This chain links TRBV7-9 with TRBJ1-5; 7 bases are a match to TRBD1. The CDR3 has 15 residues. V lost 6 bases, J lost 2 bases, and 7 bases stayed unmatched. Germline V gene sequence: CDR1 SEHNR, CDR2 FQNEAQ (reference sequence). CDR3 bases: TGTGCCAGCAGTACGACAGGGATTGGCAATCAGCCCCAGCATTTT. Translating it yields CASSTTGIGNQPQHF.

The chain carries TRBV5-1 and TRBJ2-6, with a possible D match to TRBD1 (5 bases). V lost 1 base and J 0 bases, leaving 8 bases between the germline ends. Looked up from germline, CDR1 is SGHRS and CDR2 is YFSETQ. The CDR3 contains 16 residues. CDR3 residues: CASSLTGNSGANVLTF. DNA of the CDR3: TGCGCCAGCAGCTTGACAGGAAACTCTGGGGCCAACGTCCTGACTTTC.

This clonotype was detected once. J is TRBJ2-3 and V is TRBV3-1; TRBD2 matches 8 bases. The CDR3 has 14 amino acids. The germline V gene encodes CDR1 LGHDT and CDR2 YNNKEL (reference sequence). The J segment lost 14 bases and the V segment lost 1 base, leaving 11 bases of the junction unmatched. The CDR3: CASSQGQVGGAAYF. The CDR3 DNA sequence: TGTGCCAGCAGCCAAGGGCAGGTCGGGGGGGCGGCGTATTTT.

The chain has TRBV6-2 or TRBV6-3 and TRBJ2-3; D not certain. CDR1 and CDR2 from the germline V gene are MNHEY and SVGEGT. V lost 4 bases and J 2 bases, leaving 19 bases between the germline ends. This CDR3 is 17 amino acids long. The CDR3 nucleotides read TGTGCCAGCAGTTTAATTCGACCCTCGTTAGACACAGATACGCAGTATTTT. It is translated as CASSLIRPSLDTDTQYF.

This clonotype was counted between two and nine times. The V gene is TRBV12-3 or TRBV12-4, the J gene TRBJ1-2; D is possibly TRBD1 (6 bases). The CDR3 is made up of 14 amino acids. The V gene lost 3 bases and the J gene lost 8 bases, with 16 bases spanning the gap. CDR3 DNA: TGTGCCAGCAGTTTGGGGGGGCTGAGGGGAGGCTACACCTTC. Translating it yields CASSLGGLRGGYTF.

This clonotype has only a few counts. V and J are TRBV5-5 and TRBJ1-3; D is unclear. Per the germline V gene, CDR1 is SGHKS and CDR2 is YYEKEE (reference sequence). Between the trimmed V and J ends, which lost 5 bases and 0 bases, there was a span of 12 bases. The CDR3 loop spans 15 amino acids. The CDR3 nucleotides read TGTGCCAGCAGACCCGGCGGTACCTCTGGAAACACCATATATTTT. This codes for CASRPGGTSGNTIYF.

This chain joins TRBV24-1 and TRBJ2-2; the D is unclear. Looked up from germline, CDR1 is KGHDR and CDR2 is SFDVKD. Trimming took 9 bases from V and 0 from J, leaving 4 bases between them. This CDR3 spans 12 amino acids. CDR3 loop: CATQTNTGELFF. CDR3 coding DNA: TGTGCCACCCAAACGAACACCGGGGAGCTGTTTTTT.

The chain combines TRBV6-2 or TRBV6-3 with TRBJ1-2; D may be TRBD1 (5 bases). The CDR3 runs 14 residues. Germline CDR1 reads MNHEY; CDR2 reads SVGEGT. Trimming took 7 bases from V and 8 from J, leaving 20 bases between them. In DNA, the CDR3 is TGTGCCAGCAACAAAGGATCGGGACCGCTGGGCTACACCTTC. Amino acid sequence: CASNKGSGPLGYTF.

This clonotype was observed a handful of times. The chain combines TRBV12-3 or TRBV12-4 with TRBJ2-7; 7 bases fit TRBD1. J was trimmed by 1 base and V by 6 bases; bases with no gene match: 3. This CDR3 has 13 amino acids. CDR3 sequence (DNA): TGTGCCAGCAGCAAGGACAGGTCCTACGAGCAGTACTTC. The encoded protein is CASSKDRSYEQYF.

A few counts support this clonotype. The rearrangement joins TRBV6-4 to TRBJ2-1; 10 nucleotides agree with TRBD1. CDR1 MRHNA and CDR2 SNTAGT come from the germline V gene. This CDR3 spans 15 amino acids. Trimming took 8 bases from V and 7 from J; bases not matched to a gene: 11. This CDR3 reads CASAPGTGVRNEQFF. DNA of the CDR3: TGTGCCAGCGCACCCGGGACAGGGGTAAGGAATGAGCAGTTCTTC.

The chain carries TRBV15 and TRBJ2-3; D remains ambiguous. CDR1 LNHNV and CDR2 YYDKDF come from the germline V gene (reference sequence). The CDR3 has 13 residues. Trimming stripped 0 bases from V and 2 bases from J, with 3 bases between. The CDR3 reads CATSRDLTDTQYF. Written as DNA, the CDR3 is TGTGCCACCAGCAGAGATCTCACAGATACGCAGTATTTT.

The J gene is TRBJ2-4, the V gene TRBV4-2; possible D gene TRBD1, 5 bases. Germline loops: CDR1 LGHNA, CDR2 YNFKEQ. The V and J ends lost 4 bases and 1 base respectively, with 11 bases between them. There are 15 residues in the CDR3. CDR3 DNA: TGTGCCAGCAGCCCCGTGACAGCCGCCAAAAACATTCAGTACTTC. It is translated as CASSPVTAAKNIQYF.